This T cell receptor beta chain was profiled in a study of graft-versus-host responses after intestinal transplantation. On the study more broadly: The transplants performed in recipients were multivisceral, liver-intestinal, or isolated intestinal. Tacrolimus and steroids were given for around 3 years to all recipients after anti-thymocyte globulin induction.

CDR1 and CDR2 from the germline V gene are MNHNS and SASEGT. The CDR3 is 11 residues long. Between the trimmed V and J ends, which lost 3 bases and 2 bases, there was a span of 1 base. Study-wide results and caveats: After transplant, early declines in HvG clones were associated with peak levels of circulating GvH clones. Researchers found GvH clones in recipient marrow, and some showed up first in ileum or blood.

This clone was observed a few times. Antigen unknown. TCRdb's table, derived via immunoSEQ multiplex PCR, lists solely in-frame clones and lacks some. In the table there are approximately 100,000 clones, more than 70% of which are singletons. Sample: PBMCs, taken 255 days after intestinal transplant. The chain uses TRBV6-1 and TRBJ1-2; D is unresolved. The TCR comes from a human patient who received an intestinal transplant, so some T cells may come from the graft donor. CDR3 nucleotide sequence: TGTGCCAGCAGTGACAACTATGGCTACACCTTC. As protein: CASSDNYGYTF.